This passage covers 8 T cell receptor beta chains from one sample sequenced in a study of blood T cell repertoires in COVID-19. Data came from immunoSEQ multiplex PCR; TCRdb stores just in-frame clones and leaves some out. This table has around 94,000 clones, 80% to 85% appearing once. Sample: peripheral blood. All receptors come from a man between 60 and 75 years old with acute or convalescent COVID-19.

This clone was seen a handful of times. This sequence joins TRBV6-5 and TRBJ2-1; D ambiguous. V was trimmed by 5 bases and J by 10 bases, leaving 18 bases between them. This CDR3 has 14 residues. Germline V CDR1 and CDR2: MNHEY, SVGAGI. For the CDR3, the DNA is TGTGCCAGCAGTCCCGACGGGTCCCCCGGGGAGCAGTTCTTC. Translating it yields CASSPDGSPGEQFF.

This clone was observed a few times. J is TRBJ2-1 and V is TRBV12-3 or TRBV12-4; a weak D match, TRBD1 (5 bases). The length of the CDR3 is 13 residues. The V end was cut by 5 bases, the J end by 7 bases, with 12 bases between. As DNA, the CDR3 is TGTGCCAGCAGTGACAGTACAGAGAATGAGCAGTTCTTC. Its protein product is CASSDSTENEQFF.

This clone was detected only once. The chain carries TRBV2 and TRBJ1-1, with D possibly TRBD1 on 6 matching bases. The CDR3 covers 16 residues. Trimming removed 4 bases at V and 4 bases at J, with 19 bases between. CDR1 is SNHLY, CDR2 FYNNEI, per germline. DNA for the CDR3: TGTGCCAGCAGTGTCAAACGCCCAGGGGAGGGCACTGAAGCTTTCTTT. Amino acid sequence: CASSVKRPGEGTEAFF.

CDR3: CASSVAGIHYGYTF. In nucleotides, the CDR3 is TGTGCCAGCAGCGTAGCCGGGATCCACTATGGCTACACCTTC. The V gene is TRBV9, the J gene TRBJ1-2; D gene unclear. The CDR3 covers 14 residues. From germline, CDR1 is SGDLS and CDR2 YYNGEE. V dropped 0 bases and J dropped 3 bases, with 9 bases sitting between them.

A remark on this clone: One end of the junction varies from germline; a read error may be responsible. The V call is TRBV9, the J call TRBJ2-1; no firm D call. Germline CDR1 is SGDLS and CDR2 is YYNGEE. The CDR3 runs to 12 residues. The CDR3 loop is CAGSANYNEQFF. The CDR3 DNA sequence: TGTGCCGGCAGCGCCAACTACAATGAGCAGTTCTTC.

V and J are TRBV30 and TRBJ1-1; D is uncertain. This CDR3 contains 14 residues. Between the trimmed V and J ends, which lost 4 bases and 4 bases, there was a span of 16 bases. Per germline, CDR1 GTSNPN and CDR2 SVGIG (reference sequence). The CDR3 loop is CAWTGFSASTEAFF. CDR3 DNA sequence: TGTGCCTGGACCGGGTTTTCAGCCAGCACTGAAGCTTTCTTT.

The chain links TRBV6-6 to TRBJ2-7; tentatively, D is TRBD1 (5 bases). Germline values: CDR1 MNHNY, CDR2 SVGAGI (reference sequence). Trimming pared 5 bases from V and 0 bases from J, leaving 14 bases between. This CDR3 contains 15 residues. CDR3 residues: CASSSDSSLSYEQYF. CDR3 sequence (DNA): TGTGCCAGCAGTAGCGACAGCTCCCTCTCCTACGAGCAGTACTTC.

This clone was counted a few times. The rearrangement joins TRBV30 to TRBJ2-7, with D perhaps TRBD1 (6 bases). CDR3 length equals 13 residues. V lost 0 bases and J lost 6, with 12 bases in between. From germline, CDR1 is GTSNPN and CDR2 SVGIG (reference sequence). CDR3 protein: CAWSVQRTAEQYF. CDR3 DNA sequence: TGTGCCTGGAGTGTACAAAGGACAGCCGAGCAGTACTTC.